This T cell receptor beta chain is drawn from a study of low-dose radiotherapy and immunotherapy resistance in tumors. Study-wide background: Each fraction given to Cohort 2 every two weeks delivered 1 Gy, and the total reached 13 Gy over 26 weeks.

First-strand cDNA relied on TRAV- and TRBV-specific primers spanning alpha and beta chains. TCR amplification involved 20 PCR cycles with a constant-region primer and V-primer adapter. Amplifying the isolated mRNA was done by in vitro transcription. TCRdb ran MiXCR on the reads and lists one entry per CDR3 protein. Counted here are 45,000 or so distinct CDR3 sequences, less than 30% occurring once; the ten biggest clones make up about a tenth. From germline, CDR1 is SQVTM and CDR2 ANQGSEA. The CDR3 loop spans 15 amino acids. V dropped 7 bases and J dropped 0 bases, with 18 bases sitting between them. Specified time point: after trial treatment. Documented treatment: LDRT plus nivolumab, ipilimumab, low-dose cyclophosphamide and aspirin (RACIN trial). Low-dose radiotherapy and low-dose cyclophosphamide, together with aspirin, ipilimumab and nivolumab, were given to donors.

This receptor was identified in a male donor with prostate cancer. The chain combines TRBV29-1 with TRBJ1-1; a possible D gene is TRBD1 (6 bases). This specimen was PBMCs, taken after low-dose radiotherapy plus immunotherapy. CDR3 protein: CSATGGGVMNTEAFF. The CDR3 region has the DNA TGCAGCGCTACCGGGGGGGGCGTCATGAACACTGAAGCTTTCTTT.